One sample yielded the 2 T cell receptor beta chains listed below, sequenced in a study of beta chain features in type 1 diabetes. All of the isolated RNA was reverse transcribed, so expressed TCRB transcripts were sequenced. Method: immunoSEQ multiplex PCR; TCRdb's copy keeps in-frame clones and lacks some. This table holds over 500,000 clones, roughly a sixth found once. The sample taken for sequencing was naive CD4+ T cells from blood. These receptors all stem from a man aged 18 to 35 in good health.

The chain has TRBV25-1 and TRBJ2-1; TRBD2 matches 7 bases. From germline, CDR1 is MGHDK and CDR2 SYGVNS. With 4 bases clipped from V and 2 bases from J, the junction kept 5 bases outside the gene matches. This CDR3 region has 15 residues. CDR3: CASSVPGLTYNEQFF. CDR3 coding DNA: TGTGCCAGCAGTGTACCGGGACTAACCTACAATGAGCAGTTCTTC.

This clone showed up just a few times. This chain connects TRBV7-9 to TRBJ2-7; TRBD1 is a possible D gene (6 bases). V lost 2 bases, J lost 2 bases, and 13 bases lay in between. The CDR3 covers 15 residues. The germline V gene has CDR1 SEHNR and CDR2 FQNEAQ (reference sequence). The DNA of the CDR3 is TGTGCCAGCAGCTTACGCACAGGGCTAACCTACGAGCAGTACTTC. Encoded protein: CASSLRTGLTYEQYF.